What follows are 7 T cell receptor beta chains derived from one specimen sequenced in a study of a mutant IDH1 vaccine in newly diagnosed glioma. Time point denoted: week 11, during vaccination. The study gave 300 ug of mutant IDH1 20-mer peptide per vaccine dose, with topical imiquimod. The antigens for these receptors are not known. The assay was immunoSEQ multiplex PCR, and TCRdb's table has in-frame clones only and misses some. The table has around 33,000 clones, 85% to 90% seen once. The source was PBMCs, collected from a glioma patient whose treatment included an IDH1 peptide vaccine. All receptors come from a man younger than 30 with glioma.

CDR3 sequence reads: CASSPPGVNEQFF. The CDR3 region has the DNA TGTGCCAGCAGTCCTCCAGGCGTAAATGAGCAGTTCTTC. The chain has TRBV7-3 and TRBJ2-1; the D is unclear. CDR1 and CDR2 (germline): SGHTA, FQGTGA. The CDR3 totals 13 residues. The ends were cut back, 6 bases at V and 7 bases at J, with 13 bases in the middle.

CDR3 region: CAWSARTGSQAFF. CDR3 bases: TGTGCCTGGAGTGCCCGGACAGGGTCACAAGCTTTCTTT. The chain joins TRBV30 to TRBJ1-1; 8 positions match TRBD1. This CDR3 has 13 residues. CDR1 GTSNPN and CDR2 SVGIG come from the germline V gene (reference sequence). V trimming: 1 base; J trimming: 9 bases; junction bases outside the gene matches: 7.

The sample holds one count of this clone. V gene TRBV5-6 combines with J gene TRBJ1-1; perhaps TRBD1 as D (6 bases). Germline V CDR1 and CDR2: SGHDT, YYEEEE. Trimming removed 4 bases from V and 11 bases from J, with 15 bases in between. This CDR3 region has 12 residues. In DNA, the CDR3 is TGTGCCAGCAGCCCGGCCGGGGGGCGGGCTTTCTTT. This translates into CASSPAGGRAFF.

V usage is TRBV27 and J usage is TRBJ2-5; 8 positions agree with TRBD2. This CDR3 is built from 15 residues. Trimming cost V 5 bases and J 5 bases; bases outside gene matches: 10. CDR1 is MNHEY, CDR2 SMNVEV, per germline (reference sequence). CDR3 residues: CASSPGRGARETQYF. For the CDR3, the DNA is TGTGCCAGCAGTCCTGGGCGGGGGGCGCGGGAGACCCAGTACTTC.

The chain is built from TRBV4-1 and TRBJ2-1; 7 bases agree with TRBD1. CDR3 length: 16 amino acids. Germline trimming cut 2 bases from V and 0 bases from J; bases unmatched to any gene: 4. CDR1 is MGHRA and CDR2 is YSYEKL in the germline V gene. The CDR3 DNA is TGCGCCAGCAGCCAACCCGGGACAGCCTCCTACAATGAGCAGTTCTTC. Its protein product is CASSQPGTASYNEQFF.

The chain is built from TRBV5-6 and TRBJ1-6; D unresolved. CDR1 is SGHDT and CDR2 is YYEEEE in the germline V gene. Trimming removed 1 base from V and 7 bases from J, with 3 bases in between. The CDR3 runs 12 residues. The CDR3 is CASSLQNSPLHF. The CDR3 DNA sequence: TGTGCCAGCAGCTTGCAGAATTCACCCCTCCACTTT.

This sequence joins TRBV29-1 and TRBJ2-2; D perhaps matches TRBD1 (6 bases). This CDR3 is built from 14 residues. Germline V gene data show CDR1 as SQVTM and CDR2 as ANQGSEA. V lost 2 bases, J lost 2 bases, and 9 bases lay in between. The CDR3 spells CSVESRGNTGELFF. The CDR3 nucleotides read TGCAGCGTTGAAAGCAGGGGTAACACCGGGGAGCTGTTTTTT.